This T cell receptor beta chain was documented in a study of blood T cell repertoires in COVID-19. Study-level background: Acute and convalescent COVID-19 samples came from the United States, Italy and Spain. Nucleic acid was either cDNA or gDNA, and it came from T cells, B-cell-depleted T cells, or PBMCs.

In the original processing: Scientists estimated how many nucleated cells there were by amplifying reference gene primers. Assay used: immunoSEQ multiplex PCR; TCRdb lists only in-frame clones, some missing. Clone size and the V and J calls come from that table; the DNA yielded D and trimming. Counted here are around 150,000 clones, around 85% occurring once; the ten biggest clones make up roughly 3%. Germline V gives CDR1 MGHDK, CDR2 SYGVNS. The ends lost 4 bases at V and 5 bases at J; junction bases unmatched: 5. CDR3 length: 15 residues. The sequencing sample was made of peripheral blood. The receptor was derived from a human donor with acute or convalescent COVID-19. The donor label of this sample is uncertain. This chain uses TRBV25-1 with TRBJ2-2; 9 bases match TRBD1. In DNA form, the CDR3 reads TGTGCCAGCAGTGCCCCCGGGACAGGGACCGGGGAGCTGTTTTTT. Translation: CASSAPGTGTGELFF.